This TCR beta chain is from a study of identifying expanded T cells in peripheral blood (dated 2019 in TCRdb). A note on the overall study: Technical replicates were generated by sequencing separate aliquots of the same genomic DNA pool, and four replicates were compared pairwise.

This clone was recorded only once. No cognate antigen has been identified for it. The sample holds no much larger clone one base away, and base qualities are not on file. The immunoSEQ Assay, which relies on bias-controlled multiplex PCR amplification of genomic DNA, was used to profile TCRbeta CDR3 regions. Per the authors' processing: The absolute abundance of each unique TCRbeta CDR3 region was quantified after sequences were collapsed and filtered. Differential abundance was assessed using a binomial (Fisher-equivalent) model and a beta-binomial model in which time-dependent variance fitted from healthy donors was added. Clones with fewer than 5 combined templates were removed, and a clone was called differentially abundant if the clone's Benjamini-Hochberg FDR was below 0.01. Beta-binomial variance was modeled as a function of total template count across the two samples using the form v = (b*log(k)+a)^2. TCRdb carries this immuneACCESS record with in-frame sequences only. Its versions omit some clonotypes, under half of them owing to an unresolved V gene in the studies checked, with the rest unexplained. V, J and clone size were drawn from that table, and D and trimming were deduced from the DNA. The table for this sample lists approximately 120,000 clones; about 88% of them were counted only once. The ten largest clonotypes hold 6.5% to 9% of the sample.

There are 14 amino acids in the CDR3, from cysteine to phenylalanine inclusive. The CDR3 DNA has 42 bases and is translated from base 1. The V end loses 5 bases and the J end loses 0 bases, and a stretch of 10 bases separates them. The germline V gene (reference sequence) yields SEHNR for CDR1 and FQNEAQ for CDR2. No immune events, such as infections, were documented for the healthy donors during the collection period. To calibrate time-dependent variance in a beta-binomial model of T-cell clone differential abundance, blood repertoires from healthy donors were used as a training cohort. The training cohort included 10 or so healthy donors, of whom 3 were female and 7 were male. On average the donors were around 45 years old, and their ages spanned roughly 29 to 70 years. Whole blood, obtained from a commercial supplier, was collected from each healthy donor at three time points spaced around 13 days apart. For immunosequencing, genomic DNA was extracted from whole blood that had not been sorted.

What the study reported, not specific to this receptor: Across all healthy-donor time intervals, the beta-binomial model significantly cut both the number of clones called differentially abundant and the false-positive rate. The binomial model flagged around 1.2 differentially abundant clones between technical replicates but 15 to 17 over about 2 weeks and approximately 18 over around four weeks. It was expected by the authors that biological variance in healthy repertoires might increase further over much longer intervals, such as months to years. For all healthy donors, the variance in clone template counts between approximately two-week samples rose significantly as total template count increased.

Material: blood. The chain links TRBV7-9 with TRBJ1-1, with the D gene uncertain. The origin of this receptor is a person between 18 and 69 years old in good health. This receptor has the CDR3 CASSRGGLNTEAFF. Read as DNA, the sequence is TGTGCCAGCAGCCGGGGTGGCCTGAACACTGAAGCTTTCTTT.